The 27 T cell receptor beta chains below come from one sample, sequenced in a study of PD-L1 blockade in urothelial cancer. This sample's time point: peripheral blood 6 weeks after treatment start. The repertoire was sequenced with immunoSEQ multiplex PCR; TCRdb's copy has only in-frame clones and lacks some. The table has about 40,000 clones, over 65% seen once. The material sequenced was PBMCs, taken around atezolizumab (anti-PD-L1) treatment. These receptor sequences come from a man aged 40-50 years with urothelial cancer.

This clone was counted a single time. The chain employs TRBV5-4 and TRBJ1-4; a weak D match, TRBD1 (5 bases). Per the germline V gene, CDR1 is SGHNT and CDR2 is YYREEE (reference sequence). This CDR3 is 13 amino acids long. Trimming pared 3 bases from V and 8 bases from J, leaving 11 bases between. In nucleotides, the CDR3 is TGTGCCAGCAGCTGGCAGGGTTTGGAAAAACTGTTTTTT. Amino acids: CASSWQGLEKLFF.

The rearrangement links TRBV5-1 to TRBJ1-4; D may be TRBD1 (5 bases). In germline, CDR1 is SGHRS, CDR2 YFSETQ. There are 14 residues in the CDR3. V was cut by 6 bases and J by 3 bases, with 12 bases left in between. Here the CDR3 reads CASKVGEANEKLFF. The CDR3 nucleotides are TGCGCCAGCAAAGTAGGGGAGGCTAATGAAAAACTGTTTTTT.

The count of this clone is one. V usage is TRBV27 and J usage is TRBJ2-7; TRBD2 might be the D (5 bases). The V end lost 5 bases, the J end lost 0 bases, and 17 bases lay between the germline ends. The germline V gene has CDR1 MNHEY and CDR2 SMNVEV (reference sequence). The CDR3 has 16 amino acids. Written as DNA, the CDR3 is TGTGCCAGCAGTCCTACTTCTAGCAGATCCTCCTACGAGCAGTACTTC. It yields the protein CASSPTSSRSSYEQYF.

V usage is TRBV30 and J usage is TRBJ1-1; D is undetermined. The V gene lost 2 bases and the J gene lost 11 bases, with 18 bases spanning the gap. The CDR3 has 13 amino acids. Germline CDR1 GTSNPN, CDR2 SVGIG (reference sequence). The CDR3 is CAWSSSTPKRAFF. CDR3 in DNA: TGTGCCTGGAGTTCGTCGACTCCCAAGAGGGCTTTCTTT. Using reference TRBV30 and TRBJ1-1 for the parts outside the CDR3, the full variable domain is SQTIHQWPATLVQPVGSPLSLECTVEGTSNPNLYWYRQAAGRGLQLLFYSVGIGQISSEVPQNLSASRPQDRQFILSSKKLLLSDSGFYLCAWSSSTPKRAFFGQGTRLTVV.

The gene calls are TRBV7-3 and TRBJ2-3; 10 nucleotides match TRBD1. The CDR3 contains 14 residues. CDR1 SGHTA and CDR2 FQGTGA come from the germline V gene. The V segment lost 5 bases and the J segment 6 bases; nucleotides outside the gene matches: 5. DNA of the CDR3: TGTGCCAGCAGCCCTGACAGGGGGCATGATACGCAGTATTTT. This gives the protein CASSPDRGHDTQYF.

This clone was seen only once. This sequence joins TRBV5-6 and TRBJ2-7; 10 bases line up with TRBD2. This CDR3 comprises 15 residues. J was trimmed by 6 bases and V by 3 bases; bases with no gene match: 9. CDR1 and CDR2 (germline): SGHDT, YYEEEE. CDR3 sequence reads: CASSYPSGRSGEQYF. The CDR3 nucleotides are TGTGCCAGCAGCTACCCTAGCGGGAGATCGGGCGAGCAGTACTTC. Variable domain in full (rest from reference TRBV5-6 and TRBJ2-7): DAGVTQSPTHLIKTRGQQVTLRCSPKSGHDTVSWYQQALGQGPQFIFQYYEEEERQRGNFPDRFSGHQFPNYSSELNVNALLLGDSALYLCASSYPSGRSGEQYFGPGTRLTVT.

The rearrangement links TRBV7-2 to TRBJ2-1; TRBD2 aligns across 8 bases. In germline, CDR1 is SGHTA, CDR2 FQGNSA. This CDR3 comprises 15 residues. Trimming removed 5 bases from V and 6 bases from J; junction bases left unmatched: 9. CDR3 in DNA: TGTGCCAGCAGCCTAGTATCGGGAGGGGGCAATGAGCAGTTCTTC. Residues: CASSLVSGGGNEQFF.

This sequence joins TRBV7-3 and TRBJ2-2, with D possibly being TRBD2 (5 bases). Looked up from germline, CDR1 is SGHTA and CDR2 is FQGTGA. Trimming cost V 3 bases and J 2 bases, with 10 bases left between them. This CDR3 region has 15 residues. CDR3 sequence: CASSLGSENTGELFF. CDR3 DNA: TGTGCCAGCAGCTTGGGTAGCGAAAACACCGGGGAGCTGTTTTTT.

This clone has a handful of counts. The genes are TRBV5-8 and TRBJ1-3, with D perhaps matching TRBD1 (5 bases). This CDR3 has 14 residues. V was pared by 2 bases and J by 2 bases, with 8 bases between. Per the germline V gene, CDR1 is SGHTS and CDR2 is YDEGEE. As DNA, the CDR3 is TGTGCCAGCAGCTTCGGGACTGCTGGAAACACCATATATTTT. This translates into CASSFGTAGNTIYF.

The table lists this clone with a count of one. This chain links TRBV14 with TRBJ2-2; 12 bases line up with TRBD2. Trimming removed 4 bases from V and 4 bases from J; junction bases left unmatched: 1. This CDR3 is built from 15 residues. Germline-derived CDR1 and CDR2 are SGHDN and FVKESK. CDR3 DNA sequence: TGTGCCAGCAGCCGGGGACTAGCGGGCACCGGGGAGCTGTTTTTT. The encoded protein is CASSRGLAGTGELFF.

This clone came up a few times. J is TRBJ1-3 and V is TRBV2; D may be TRBD1 (6 bases). Germline loops: CDR1 SNHLY, CDR2 FYNNEI. Trimming shortened V by 5 bases and J by 4 bases, and 15 bases separated the two germline ends. There are 15 residues in the CDR3. Here the CDR3 reads CASSYPQGQGNTIYF. The CDR3 nucleotides read TGTGCCAGCAGTTACCCTCAGGGGCAAGGAAACACCATATATTTT. The variable domain in full, completed from reference TRBV2 and TRBJ1-3, reads EPEVTQTPSHQVTQMGQEVILRCVPISNHLYFYWYRQILGQKVEFLVSFYNNEISEKSEIFDDQFSVERPDGSNFTLKIRSTKLEDSAMYFCASSYPQGQGNTIYFGEGSWLTVV.

This rearrangement joins TRBV27 to TRBJ2-3; 7 positions match TRBD2. The V segment lost 7 bases and the J segment 3 bases; nucleotides outside the gene matches: 4. The CDR3 runs to 13 residues. Germline loops: CDR1 MNHEY, CDR2 SMNVEV (reference sequence). The CDR3 sequence is CASKWGGTDTQYF. The DNA of the CDR3 is TGTGCCAGCAAATGGGGGGGGACAGATACGCAGTATTTT.

The V and J genes are TRBV29-1 and TRBJ1-2; D possibly corresponds to TRBD1 (5 bases). Trimming removed 0 bases at V and 4 bases at J, with 6 bases between. Germline CDR1 and CDR2: SQVTM and ANQGSEA. CDR3 length equals 12 residues. The chain's CDR3 is CSVEEGGYGYTF. The DNA of the CDR3 is TGCAGCGTTGAAGAGGGGGGCTATGGCTACACCTTC.

This chain joins TRBV28 and TRBJ1-3; unclear D gene. CDR1 and CDR2 from the germline V gene are MDHEN and SYDVKM. The length of the CDR3 is 15 residues. Trimming cost V 7 bases and J 3 bases, with 16 bases left between them. This chain's CDR3 is CASKMGGSDGNTIYF. The CDR3 DNA reads as TGTGCCAGCAAAATGGGCGGGTCAGATGGAAACACCATATATTTT.

This chain joins TRBV29-1 and TRBJ2-3, with TRBD2 matching over 8 bases. With 4 bases clipped from V and 4 bases from J, the junction kept 4 bases outside the gene matches. The germline V gene encodes CDR1 SQVTM and CDR2 ANQGSEA. The CDR3 runs 13 residues. The CDR3 reads CSVGVSGADTQYF. The CDR3 DNA is TGCAGCGTTGGAGTTAGCGGGGCAGATACGCAGTATTTT.

J is TRBJ1-2 and V is TRBV6-5, with a tentative D call TRBD1 (5 bases). The CDR3 runs to 13 residues. V was clipped by 2 bases and J by 8 bases, with 12 bases between them. Germline CDR1 MNHEY, CDR2 SVGAGI. The CDR3: CASSYPQGLGYTF. CDR3 nucleotide sequence: TGTGCCAGCAGTTACCCCCAGGGACTAGGCTACACCTTC.

This chain uses TRBV5-8 with TRBJ2-1, with 7 positions matching TRBD2. Germline CDR1 reads SGHTS; CDR2 reads YDEGEE. This CDR3 region has 14 residues. J gave up 5 bases and V 9 bases, and 11 bases lay outside the gene matches. CDR3 in amino acids: CATRGGRTNNEQFF. The CDR3 nucleotides read TGTGCCACCCGCGGCGGGAGAACCAACAATGAGCAGTTCTTC.

V and J are TRBV7-3 and TRBJ2-1; 7 bases are shared with TRBD2. V shed 4 bases and J 7 bases; nucleotides not matched to a gene: 7. Germline CDR1 SGHTA, CDR2 FQGTGA. The CDR3 extends over 14 amino acids. The CDR3 DNA is TGTGCCAGCAGCTCACCGACTAGCCGGAATGAGCAGTTCTTC. It encodes CASSSPTSRNEQFF.

The rearrangement uses TRBV5-6 and TRBJ1-2; weak D call: TRBD1 (5 bases). CDR3 length: 12 residues. The germline CDR1 and CDR2 sequences are SGHDT and YYEEEE. V lost 4 bases, J lost 5 bases, and 9 bases lay in between. In nucleotides, the CDR3 is TGTGCCAGCAGCATTCCAGGGTATGGCTACACCTTC. Translated: CASSIPGYGYTF. Full variable domain (outside the CDR3, taken from reference TRBV5-6 and TRBJ1-2): DAGVTQSPTHLIKTRGQQVTLRCSPKSGHDTVSWYQQALGQGPQFIFQYYEEEERQRGNFPDRFSGHQFPNYSSELNVNALLLGDSALYLCASSIPGYGYTFGSGTRLTVV.

This chain uses TRBV19 with TRBJ2-1; 10 bases agree with TRBD2. V lost 4 bases and J lost 7; bases outside the gene matches: 4. This CDR3 has 14 amino acids. Germline CDR1 is LNHDA and CDR2 is SQIVND (reference sequence). The CDR3 sequence is CASSTGLAINEQFF. As DNA, the CDR3 is TGTGCCAGTAGTACGGGACTAGCGATAAATGAGCAGTTCTTC.

This rearrangement joins TRBV27 to TRBJ1-1, with D possibly matching TRBD1 (6 bases). Trimming left V 1 base short and J 1 base short, with 10 bases between. Germline assignment: CDR1 MNHEY and CDR2 SMNVEV (reference sequence). CDR3 length equals 15 residues. CDR3 residues: CASSLWGRGNTEAFF. The CDR3 region has the DNA TGTGCCAGCAGTTTATGGGGGCGCGGGAACACTGAAGCTTTCTTT.

The chain carries TRBV7-2 and TRBJ2-1; TRBD2 matches at 9 bases. Germline V lookup: CDR1 SGHTA, CDR2 FQGNSA. The CDR3 is made up of 19 amino acids. V lost 2 bases, J lost 6 bases, and 17 bases stayed unmatched. CDR3 sequence reads: CASSLRGHSLREGSNEQFF. CDR3 in DNA: TGTGCCAGCAGCTTACGGGGCCACTCCTTGCGGGAGGGGAGCAATGAGCAGTTCTTC.

The V gene is TRBV30, the J gene TRBJ2-6, with 10 bases fitting TRBD1. V shed 0 bases and J 1 base; nucleotides not matched to a gene: 3. This CDR3 has 17 residues. The germline V gene has CDR1 GTSNPN and CDR2 SVGIG (reference sequence). CDR3 bases: TGTGCCTGGAGTGTTAAGGACAGGGGGTCTGGGGCCAACGTCCTGACTTTC. Translating it yields CAWSVKDRGSGANVLTF.

This clone was detected only once. The gene calls are TRBV30 and TRBJ1-1; 7 bases fit TRBD1. This CDR3 is 15 amino acids long. V lost 2 bases, J lost 3 bases, and 9 bases stayed unmatched. The germline gives CDR1 GTSNPN, CDR2 SVGIG (reference sequence). The CDR3 sequence is CAWSKLDRIDTEAFF. As DNA, the CDR3 is TGTGCCTGGAGTAAACTGGACAGGATAGACACTGAAGCTTTCTTT.

In nucleotides, the CDR3 is TGTGCCAGCAGTGAACTCACAGCAACCTCCAATCAGCCCCAGCATTTT. It is translated as CASSELTATSNQPQHF. The rearrangement uses TRBV6-1 and TRBJ1-5; D is undetermined. Germline CDR1 is MNHNS and CDR2 is SASEGT. The CDR3 covers 16 residues. Deletions cut 2 bases from V and 3 bases from J, with 14 bases between.

The chain couples TRBV29-1 to TRBJ1-1, with D possibly being TRBD1 (5 bases). The CDR3 length is 13 residues. Germline-derived CDR1 and CDR2 are SQVTM and ANQGSEA. Trimming removed 6 bases at V and 4 bases at J, with 15 bases between. This CDR3 is CSVRGGSGTEAFF. CDR3 sequence (DNA): TGCAGCGTCCGGGGGGGGTCTGGCACTGAAGCTTTCTTT. Using reference TRBV29-1 and TRBJ1-1 for the parts outside the CDR3, the full variable domain is SAVISQKPSRDICQRGTSLTIQCQVDSQVTMMFWYRQQPGQSLTLIATANQGSEATYESGFVIDKFPISRPNLTFSTLTVSNMSPEDSSIYLCSVRGGSGTEAFFGQGTRLTVV.

The count of this clone is one. The rearrangement joins TRBV15 to TRBJ2-1, with TRBD2 identical over 13 bases. CDR3 size: 18 residues. Germline CDR1 LNHNV, CDR2 YYDKDF (reference sequence). Trimming removed 2 bases from V and 0 bases from J; junction bases left unmatched: 4. CDR3 sequence: CATSRFGTSGTSYNEQFF. CDR3 coding DNA: TGTGCCACCAGCAGATTTGGGACTAGCGGGACCTCCTACAATGAGCAGTTCTTC.